This record looks at one T cell receptor (beta chain) sequence and its context. The antigen is not known. This table comes from immunoSEQ multiplex PCR, and its TCRdb copy is limited to in-frame clones, with some not included. The repertoire holds roughly 79,000 clones, with 85% to 95% as singletons. The sample belongs to a study of cytomegalovirus exposure and HLA in healthy donors. Overall study results and limits: According to a subsequent analysis, TCR clusters identified in the first cohort showed a tendency to co-occur across the 100 to 150 validation repertoires. In vitro assays verified that three CMV-associated chains recognized CMV antigens specifically. The study labeled about 160 TCR beta chains cytomegalovirus-associated.

V lost 6 bases and J 1 base, leaving 15 bases between the germline ends. Germline CDR1 MNHEY, CDR2 SMNVEV (reference sequence). The CDR3 consists of 15 residues. This clonotype was sampled from a man aged 18 to 35 in good health and CMV-seronegative. Sequencing used PBMCs. This chain connects TRBV27 to TRBJ1-1; D gene ambiguous. The CDR3 region is CASSLLRGRNTEAFF. The DNA of the CDR3 is TGTGCCAGCAGCCTCCTTCGAGGGAGGAACACTGAAGCTTTCTTT.